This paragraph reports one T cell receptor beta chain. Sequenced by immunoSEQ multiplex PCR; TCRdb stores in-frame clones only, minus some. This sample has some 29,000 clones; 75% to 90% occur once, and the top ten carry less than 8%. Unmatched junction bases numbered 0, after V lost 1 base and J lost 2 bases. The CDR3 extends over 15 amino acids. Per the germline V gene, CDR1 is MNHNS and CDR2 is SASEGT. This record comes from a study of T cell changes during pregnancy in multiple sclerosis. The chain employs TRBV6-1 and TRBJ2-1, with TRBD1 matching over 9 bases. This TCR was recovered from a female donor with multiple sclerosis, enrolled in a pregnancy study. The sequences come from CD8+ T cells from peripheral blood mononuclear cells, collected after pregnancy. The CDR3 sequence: CASSEGTGAYNEQFF. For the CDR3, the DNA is TGTGCCAGCAGTGAAGGGACAGGGGCCTACAATGAGCAGTTCTTC.